Listed below are T cell receptor beta chains from one sample, sequenced in a study of blood T cell repertoires in COVID-19. This table comes from immunoSEQ multiplex PCR, and its TCRdb copy is limited to in-frame clones, with some not included. The repertoire has some 64,000 clones, about four fifths of them found once; the top ten carry about 6%. What was sequenced was peripheral blood. The source of these receptors is a woman aged 60-70 years with acute or convalescent COVID-19. Both conserved end residues are part of each CDR3. The order of the fields is D gene, J gene, V gene, CDR3 DNA, CDR3 protein. D genes are given only for firm matches.

>-|TRBJ2-7|TRBV6-5
TGTGCCAGTGGGACTGAACTTTCCTACGAGCAGTACTTC
CASGTELSYEQYF
>-|TRBJ1-4|TRBV28
TGTGCCAGCAGTTTACCGGGAGGATTTTCAACTAATGAAAAACTGTTTTTT
CASSLPGGFSTNEKLFF
>TRBD1|TRBJ1-2|TRBV27
TGTGCCAGCAGTTTAAGGGGACAGAGAGGCTACACCTTC
CASSLRGQRGYTF
>-|TRBJ1-1|TRBV28
TGTGCCAGCAGTTTTTCGGCAGGGACTGAAGCTTTCTTT
CASSFSAGTEAFF
>-|TRBJ1-2|TRBV3-1/TRBV3-2
TGTGCCAGCAGCCACATGGGGGGAGGCGCCACTTCCCGCTATGCCTTC
CASSHMGGGATSRYAF
>-|TRBJ1-2|TRBV3-1/TRBV3-2
TGTGCCAGCAGCCAAGAGGGAACAGGTGGCTACACCTTC
CASSQEGTGGYTF
>-|TRBJ2-2|TRBV14
TGTGCCAGCAGCCAATATAACACCGGGGAGCTGTTTTTT
CASSQYNTGELFF
>-|TRBJ2-1|TRBV7-3
TGTGCCAGCAGCCCAATGGGCCGGGGCAATGAGCAGTTCTTC
CASSPMGRGNEQFF
>TRBD2|TRBJ2-1|TRBV7-9
TGTGCCAGCAGCATTACAGGACTAGCGGGGGGAGGTGAGCAGTTCTTC
CASSITGLAGGGEQFF
>-|TRBJ2-7|TRBV5-6
TGTGCCAGCACCCCCGGGACTCGGGTAGCCTACGAGCAGTACTTC
CASTPGTRVAYEQYF